These T cell receptor beta chains were read from a single sample in a study of T cell responses to AZD1222 COVID-19 vaccine. The table came from immunoSEQ multiplex PCR; TCRdb's copy has only in-frame clones and leaves some out. The sample has tens of thousands of clones; 80% are singletons. This sample comprised peripheral blood, obtained 28 days after the second AZD1222 dose. These receptors were collected from an adult who received the AZD1222 COVID-19 vaccine. The CDR3 runs from the conserved cysteine through the conserved F or W. The D gene is left open where the match is weak. Rows give clone size only sometimes, using once, few, many, or a class for an expanded clone.

clone_size	j_call	d_call	v_call	cdr3_aa	cdr3_nt
once	TRBJ2-2	TRBD2	TRBV5-1	CASSMGLATNTGELFF	TGCGCCAGCAGCATGGGACTAGCTACGAACACCGGGGAGCTGTTTTTT
.	TRBJ1-1	.	TRBV7-2	CASRKGNSQEAFF	TGTGCCAGCAGAAAGGGGAATTCTCAGGAGGCTTTCTTT
.	TRBJ2-1	.	TRBV6-5	CASSIGNEQFF	TGTGCCAGCTCGATAGGTAATGAGCAGTTCTTC
.	TRBJ1-1	TRBD1	TRBV4-2	CASSRGTVNTEAFF	TGTGCCAGCAGCCGGGGGACAGTGAACACTGAAGCTTTCTTT
.	TRBJ2-3	TRBD2	TRBV19	CASSTPGLGVRTQYF	TGTGCCAGTAGTACACCGGGACTAGGGGTTCGGACGCAGTATTTT
once	TRBJ1-4	.	TRBV18	CASSPLSSEKLFF	TGTGCCAGCTCACCTTTAAGCTCAGAAAAACTGTTTTTT
.	TRBJ2-1	.	TRBV19	CASSIIKGNEQFF	TGTGCCAGTAGTATTATTAAGGGCAATGAGCAGTTCTTC
.	TRBJ1-2	.	TRBV19	CASSPGVGGYTF	TGTGCCAGTAGTCCGGGGGTAGGTGGCTACACCTTC
.	TRBJ1-1	.	TRBV12-3/TRBV12-4	CASGSLYTEAFF	TGTGCCAGCGGATCCCTGTACACTGAAGCTTTCTTT
.	TRBJ2-4	.	TRBV5-6	CASSLGSSLAKNIQYF	TGTGCCAGCAGCTTGGGTAGCAGCCTAGCCAAAAACATTCAGTACTTC
.	TRBJ2-1	.	TRBV7-3	CASSATLRGGTYNEQFF	TGTGCCAGCAGCGCTACCCTTAGGGGGGGTACCTACAATGAGCAGTTCTTC
.	TRBJ2-7	.	TRBV20-1	CSAEAREQYF	TGCAGTGCCGAAGCCAGGGAGCAGTACTTC
once	TRBJ1-1	TRBD1	TRBV28	CASSYRGSGTEAFF	TGTGCCAGCAGTTACAGGGGTTCTGGCACTGAAGCTTTCTTT
few	TRBJ1-1	TRBD1	TRBV2	CASSPDRGRGTEAFF	TGTGCCAGCAGTCCGGACAGGGGCAGGGGGACTGAAGCTTTCTTT
.	TRBJ1-2	.	TRBV6-5	CASSQHGWDGYTF	TGTGCCAGCAGCCAACACGGGTGGGATGGCTACACCTTC
.	TRBJ2-2	TRBD1	TRBV28	CASSLNRGPGELFF	TGTGCCAGCAGTTTAAACAGGGGACCCGGGGAGCTGTTTTTT
.	TRBJ1-6	.	TRBV7-3	CASSLSGDNSPLHF	TGTGCCAGCAGCTTATCGGGAGACAATTCACCCCTCCACTTT
.	TRBJ2-2	TRBD2	TRBV7-9	CASSPGLAGGPGTGELFF	TGTGCCAGCAGCCCAGGACTAGCGGGAGGGCCGGGCACCGGGGAGCTGTTTTTT
.	TRBJ2-3	TRBD2	TRBV7-2	CASSLGGGSGTDTQYF	TGTGCCAGCAGCCTTGGTGGCGGGAGTGGCACAGATACGCAGTATTTT
.	TRBJ2-7	TRBD1	TRBV18	CASSPPGTGFYEQYF	TGTGCCAGCTCACCACCCGGGACAGGGTTCTACGAGCAGTACTTC
.	TRBJ1-1	.	TRBV15	CATSSHNSYEAFF	TGTGCCACCAGCAGCCACAACAGCTATGAAGCTTTCTTT
.	TRBJ2-1	TRBD1	TRBV5-5	CASSRISGTGGFLYNEQFF	TGTGCCAGCAGCCGCATTTCCGGGACAGGGGGATTTTTATACAATGAGCAGTTCTTC
.	TRBJ1-2	TRBD1	TRBV10-2	CASSESGTGGGHGYTF	TGCGCCAGCAGTGAGTCCGGGACAGGGGGCGGTCATGGCTACACCTTC
.	TRBJ2-3	TRBD1	TRBV7-9	CASSLEGTGLYF	TGTGCCAGCAGCTTAGAAGGGACAGGGTTGTATTTT
.	TRBJ1-4	.	TRBV5-5	CASRAPNPEEEKLFF	TGTGCCAGCAGGGCCCCCAACCCAGAGGAGGAAAAACTGTTTTTT
once	TRBJ2-1	.	TRBV27	CASSLPGGGRFGEQFF	TGTGCCAGCAGTTTGCCTGGGGGGGGGCGTTTCGGTGAGCAGTTCTTC
once	TRBJ2-5	TRBD1	TRBV27	CASSTGDRETQYF	TGTGCCAGCAGTACAGGGGATCGGGAGACCCAGTACTTC
.	TRBJ2-1	.	TRBV19	CASSKVVVVSSYNEQFF	TGTGCCAGTAGTAAGGTAGTAGTGGTTTCGTCCTACAATGAGCAGTTCTTC
once	TRBJ1-1	.	TRBV7-8	CASSLQRNTEAFF	TGTGCCAGCAGCTTACAGAGAAACACTGAAGCTTTCTTT
few	TRBJ2-2	.	TRBV7-7	CASSHRGGANTGELFF	TGTGCCAGCAGCCACCGTGGAGGGGCTAACACCGGGGAGCTGTTTTTT
.	TRBJ2-6	TRBD1	TRBV4-3	CASSRDRASGANVLTF	TGCGCCAGCAGCCGCGACAGGGCATCTGGGGCCAACGTCCTGACTTTC
.	TRBJ2-7	.	TRBV12-3/TRBV12-4	CASSRGFQYEQYF	TGTGCCAGCAGTAGAGGGTTTCAATACGAGCAGTACTTC
.	TRBJ1-5	.	TRBV7-2	CASSFTGSQGQPQHF	TGTGCCAGCAGCTTTACAGGGAGTCAGGGACAGCCCCAGCATTTT
.	TRBJ2-2	.	TRBV27	CASSLTAFTGELFF	TGTGCCAGCAGTTTGACGGCATTCACCGGGGAGCTGTTTTTT
few	TRBJ2-7	TRBD1	TRBV24-1	CATSDTGPGQDYEQYF	TGTGCCACCAGTGACACGGGCCCGGGACAGGACTACGAGCAGTACTTC
.	TRBJ2-7	.	TRBV28	CASSFRQNIYEQYF	TGTGCCAGCAGTTTTCGACAGAATATCTACGAGCAGTACTTC
.	TRBJ1-1	TRBD1	TRBV7-2	CASSYPGQGAISGAFF	TGTGCCAGCAGCTACCCGGGACAGGGGGCTATTAGTGGAGCTTTCTTT
.	TRBJ2-4	.	TRBV4-3	CASSRAGTNIQYF	TGCGCCAGCAGCCGAGCCGGGACGAACATTCAGTACTTC
.	TRBJ2-7	.	TRBV7-9	CASSLLTNEQYF	TGTGCCAGCAGCTTACTCACAAACGAGCAGTACTTC
few	TRBJ2-7	TRBD1	TRBV10-1	CASSESGTGSSYEQYF	TGCGCCAGCAGTGAGTCCGGGACAGGGAGCTCCTACGAGCAGTACTTC
.	TRBJ2-7	.	TRBV7-3	CASSLVPGEQYF	TGTGCCAGCAGCTTAGTTCCGGGGGAGCAGTACTTC
.	TRBJ2-5	.	TRBV7-7	CASSSGPLETQYF	TGTGCCAGCAGCTCGGGACCATTGGAGACCCAGTACTTC
.	TRBJ1-5	.	TRBV28	CASRSGGGNNQPQHF	TGTGCCAGCAGATCCGGGGGGGGCAACAATCAGCCCCAGCATTTT
.	TRBJ2-7	.	TRBV21-1	CASSKVRYDGEQYF	TGTGCCAGCAGCAAAGTACGCTATGATGGAGAGCAGTACTTC
.	TRBJ2-2	TRBD2	TRBV28	CASRNPGLAGTGELFF	TGTGCCAGCAGAAATCCGGGACTAGCGGGTACCGGGGAGCTGTTTTTT
.	TRBJ2-3	.	TRBV3-1/TRBV3-2	CASSHSYSTDTQYF	TGTGCCAGCAGCCATTCCTACAGCACAGATACGCAGTATTTT
.	TRBJ2-2	.	TRBV6-4	CASSLTRVTLNTGELFF	TGTGCCAGCAGTTTGACTCGGGTGACCCTGAACACCGGGGAGCTGTTTTTT
.	TRBJ1-4	.	TRBV4-2	CASSQDMTAATNEKLFF	TGTGCCAGCAGCCAAGATATGACCGCGGCCACTAATGAAAAACTGTTTTTT
few	TRBJ2-3	.	TRBV6-5	CALLGGTDTQYF	TGTGCCCTACTCGGGGGCACAGATACGCAGTATTTT
few	TRBJ2-2	.	TRBV7-9	CASSLARGSKSGELFF	TGTGCCAGCAGCTTAGCGAGGGGATCGAAGTCAGGGGAGCTGTTTTTT
.	TRBJ1-2	.	TRBV3-1/TRBV3-2	CASSQAEGANYGYTF	TGTGCCAGCAGCCAAGCGGAGGGCGCTAACTATGGCTACACCTTC
few	TRBJ2-7	.	TRBV5-6	CASSLGTDWVGEQYF	TGTGCCAGCAGCCTTGGAACAGATTGGGTAGGGGAGCAGTACTTC
.	TRBJ1-5	.	TRBV3-1/TRBV3-2	CASSQERQESFNQPQHF	TGTGCCAGCAGCCAAGAGAGACAGGAATCATTCAATCAGCCCCAGCATTTT
once	TRBJ2-5	TRBD1	TRBV24-1	CATEGQGPETQYF	TGTGCCACAGAGGGACAGGGCCCAGAGACCCAGTACTTC
.	TRBJ2-1	.	TRBV20-1	CSASGRIGTEQFF	TGCAGTGCTAGTGGACGCATAGGGACTGAGCAGTTCTTC
.	TRBJ1-3	.	TRBV7-8	CASSGVTGNTIYF	TGTGCCAGCAGTGGGGTAACTGGAAACACCATATATTTT